The 3 T cell receptor beta chains presented below share a single source sample, sequenced in a study of blood T cell repertoires in COVID-19 (dated by TCRdb to 2018 to 2020). Library prep was done by the immunoSEQ multiplex PCR assay. TCRdb mirrors the immuneACCESS table, restricted to in-frame sequences. Some clones are absent from its copies; in checked studies, under half trace to an unresolved V gene, and the reason for the others is unknown. The sample profile shows approximately 180,000 clones; approximately 83% of them were found once. The ten largest clonotypes hold over 9.5% of the sample. Material: peripheral blood. All receptors come from a human donor with active or convalescent COVID-19. The donor label of this sample is uncertain.

V is TRBV19 and J is TRBJ2-2, with TRBD1 identical over 9 bases. Germline loops: CDR1 LNHDA, CDR2 SQIVND (reference sequence). The V gene end was trimmed by 1 base and the J gene end by 5 bases; junction bases not matched to a gene: 14. This CDR3 is built from 19 residues. This CDR3 reads CASSIAVLKTGGKTGELFF. The CDR3 nucleotides are TGTGCCAGTAGTATAGCCGTCCTGAAGACAGGGGGAAAAACCGGGGAGCTGTTTTTT. Variable domain in full (rest from reference TRBV19 and TRBJ2-2): DGGITQSPKYLFRKEGQNVTLSCEQNLNHDAMYWYRQDPGQGLRLIYYSQIVNDFQKGDIAEGYSVSREKKESFPLTVTSAQKNPTAFYLCASSIAVLKTGGKTGELFFGEGSRLTVL.

CDR3 coding DNA: TGTGCCAGCAGCGTAGTAGCGGAGGCAACTGGAAACACCATATATTTT. Translated: CASSVVAEATGNTIYF. The chain uses TRBV9 and TRBJ1-3; D ambiguous. The germline V gene encodes CDR1 SGDLS and CDR2 YYNGEE. V was clipped by 0 bases and J by 2 bases, with 12 bases between them. This CDR3 contains 16 residues.

The chain carries TRBV11-2 and TRBJ2-5; 11 bases are a match to TRBD1. Per germline, CDR1 SGHAT and CDR2 FQNNGV. This CDR3 has 14 amino acids. Trimming took 4 bases from V and 3 from J; bases not matched to a gene: 1. CDR3 region: CASSSGQGEETQYF. Written as DNA, the CDR3 is TGTGCCAGCAGCTCGGGACAGGGGGAAGAGACCCAGTACTTC.